This T cell receptor beta chain is drawn from a study of T cell repertoires in cytomegalovirus infection. MiXCR, run by TCRdb on the reads, gives a single entry per CDR3 protein. This table has tens of thousands of distinct CDR3 sequences, around 28% appearing once. This CDR3 comprises 19 residues. Trimming at V came to 1 base and at J to 5 bases, leaving 9 bases not matched to a gene. CDR1 is LGHNA and CDR2 is YSLEER in the germline V gene. Study-wide points: What dominated the ex vivo response were HLA-C-restricted CMV-specific TCR beta clonotypes.

As for this clonotype: The antigen is undetermined.

The sample consisted of CD8+ T cells from cultured PBMCs, taken from culture after CMV antigen stimulation. The V call is TRBV4-3, the J call TRBJ2-3; TRBD2 aligns across 16 bases. The sequence came from a human donor in good health (CMV status not recorded). Some clones in this sample may be carry-over from other donors' samples. In DNA form, the CDR3 reads TGCGCCAGCAGCCAAGGGACGGGGACTAGCGGGGGGGCCATAGATACGCAGTATTTT. It codes for CASSQGTGTSGGAIDTQYF.